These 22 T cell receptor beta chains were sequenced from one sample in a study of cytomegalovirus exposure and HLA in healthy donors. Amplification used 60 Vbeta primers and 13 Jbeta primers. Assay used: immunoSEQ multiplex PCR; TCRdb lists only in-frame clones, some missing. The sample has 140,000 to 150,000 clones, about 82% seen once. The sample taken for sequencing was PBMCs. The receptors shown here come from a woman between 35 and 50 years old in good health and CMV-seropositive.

CDR3: CASSLGAVGDTQYF. CDR3 nucleotide sequence: TGTGCCAGCAGTTTGGGGGCCGTCGGAGATACGCAGTATTTT. The V call is TRBV6-5, the J call TRBJ2-3; the D gene is possibly TRBD1 (6 bases). V was shortened by 4 bases and J by 5 bases, with 13 bases between the two germline ends. CDR3 length equals 14 residues. In germline, CDR1 is MNHEY, CDR2 SVGAGI.

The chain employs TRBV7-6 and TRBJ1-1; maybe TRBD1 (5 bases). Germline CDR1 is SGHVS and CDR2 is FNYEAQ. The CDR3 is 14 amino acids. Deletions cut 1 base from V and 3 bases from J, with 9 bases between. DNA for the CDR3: TGTGCCAGCAGCTTAGGTGCCAGGGACACTGAAGCTTTCTTT. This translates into CASSLGARDTEAFF. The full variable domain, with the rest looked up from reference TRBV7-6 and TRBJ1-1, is GAGVSQSPRYKVTKRGQDVALRCDPISGHVSLYWYRQALGQGPEFLTYFNYEAQQDKSGLPNDRFSAERPEGSISTLTIQRTEQRDSAMYRCASSLGARDTEAFFGQGTRLTVV.

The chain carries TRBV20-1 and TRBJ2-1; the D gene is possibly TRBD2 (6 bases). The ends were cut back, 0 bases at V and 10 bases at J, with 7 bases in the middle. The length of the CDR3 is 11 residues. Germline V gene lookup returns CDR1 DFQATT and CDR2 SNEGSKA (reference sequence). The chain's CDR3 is CSARDLAEQFF. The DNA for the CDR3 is TGCAGTGCTAGAGATCTAGCGGAGCAGTTCTTC.

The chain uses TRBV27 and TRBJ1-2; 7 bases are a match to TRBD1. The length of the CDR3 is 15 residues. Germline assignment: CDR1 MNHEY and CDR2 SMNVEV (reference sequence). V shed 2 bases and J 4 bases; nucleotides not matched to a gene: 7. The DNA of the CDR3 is TGTGCCAGCAGTTTAAGGGGGCTCACTGGCTATGGCTACACCTTC. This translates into CASSLRGLTGYGYTF.

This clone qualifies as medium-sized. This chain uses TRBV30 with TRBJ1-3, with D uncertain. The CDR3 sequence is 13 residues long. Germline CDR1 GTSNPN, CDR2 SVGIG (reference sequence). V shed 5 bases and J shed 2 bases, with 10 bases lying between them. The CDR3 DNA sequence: TGTGCCTGGGAGGGCTTGGCTGGAAACACCATATATTTT. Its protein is CAWEGLAGNTIYF.

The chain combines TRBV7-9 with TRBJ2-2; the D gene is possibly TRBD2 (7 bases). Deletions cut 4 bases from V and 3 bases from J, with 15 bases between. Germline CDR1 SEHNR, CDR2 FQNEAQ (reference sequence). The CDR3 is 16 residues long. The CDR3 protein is CASSSTGGQDTGELFF. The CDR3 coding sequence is TGTGCCAGCAGCTCGACCGGGGGGCAGGACACCGGGGAGCTGTTTTTT.

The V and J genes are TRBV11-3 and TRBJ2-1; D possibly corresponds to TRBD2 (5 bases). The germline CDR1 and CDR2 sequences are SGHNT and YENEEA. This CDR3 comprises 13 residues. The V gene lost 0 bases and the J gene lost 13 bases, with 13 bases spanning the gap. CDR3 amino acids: CASSLDFSALQFF. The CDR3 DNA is TGTGCCAGCAGCTTAGATTTTAGCGCATTACAGTTCTTC.

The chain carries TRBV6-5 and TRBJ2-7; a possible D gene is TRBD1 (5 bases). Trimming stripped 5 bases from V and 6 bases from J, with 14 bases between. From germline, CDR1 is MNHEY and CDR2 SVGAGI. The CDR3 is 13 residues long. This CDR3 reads CASSEIRVSEQYF. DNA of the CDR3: TGTGCCAGCAGTGAAATCAGGGTATCCGAGCAGTACTTC.

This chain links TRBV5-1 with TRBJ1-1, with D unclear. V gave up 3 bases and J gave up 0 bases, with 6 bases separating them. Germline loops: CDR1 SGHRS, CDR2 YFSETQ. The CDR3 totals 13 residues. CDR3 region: CASSSSVNTEAFF. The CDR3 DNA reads TGCGCCAGCAGCTCCTCAGTGAACACTGAAGCTTTCTTT.

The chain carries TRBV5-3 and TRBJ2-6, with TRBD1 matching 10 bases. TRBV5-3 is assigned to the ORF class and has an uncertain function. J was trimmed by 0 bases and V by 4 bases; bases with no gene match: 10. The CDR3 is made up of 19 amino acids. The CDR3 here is CARSKNRTGGSSGANVLTF. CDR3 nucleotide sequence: TGTGCCAGAAGCAAAAACCGGACAGGGGGGTCCTCTGGGGCCAACGTCCTGACTTTC.

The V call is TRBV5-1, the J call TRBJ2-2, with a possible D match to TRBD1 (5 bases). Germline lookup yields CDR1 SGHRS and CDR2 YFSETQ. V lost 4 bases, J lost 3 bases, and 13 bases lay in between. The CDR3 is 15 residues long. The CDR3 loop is CASSQGSRHTGELFF. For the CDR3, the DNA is TGCGCCAGCAGCCAGGGAAGCCGACACACCGGGGAGCTGTTTTTT. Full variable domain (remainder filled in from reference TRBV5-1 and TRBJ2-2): KAGVTQTPRYLIKTRGQQVTLSCSPISGHRSVSWYQQTPGQGLQFLFEYFSETQRNKGNFPGRFSGRQFSNSRSEMNVSTLELGDSALYLCASSQGSRHTGELFFGEGSRLTVL.

The CDR3 region has the DNA TGCGCCAGCAGCACCACAGGGAATGTTTATGGCTACACCTTC. It encodes CASSTTGNVYGYTF. This chain links TRBV4-3 with TRBJ1-2, with D maybe TRBD1 (6 bases). The CDR3 length is 14 residues. The ends were cut back, 5 bases at V and 5 bases at J, with 15 bases in the middle. Germline V gene sequence: CDR1 LGHNA, CDR2 YSLEER.

This chain's CDR3 is CASSLAGQGPFF. In nucleotides, the CDR3 is TGTGCCAGCAGCTTAGCTGGACAGGGTCCGTTCTTC. The J gene is TRBJ2-1, the V gene TRBV7-9; the match to TRBD1 covers 8 bases. In germline, CDR1 is SEHNR, CDR2 FQNEAQ (reference sequence). Germline trimming cut 0 bases from V and 15 bases from J; bases unmatched to any gene: 4. This CDR3 region has 12 residues.

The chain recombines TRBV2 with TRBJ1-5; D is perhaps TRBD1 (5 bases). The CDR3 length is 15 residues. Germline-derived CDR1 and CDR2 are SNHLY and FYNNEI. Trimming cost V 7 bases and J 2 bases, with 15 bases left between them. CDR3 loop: CASTGESAGNQPQHF. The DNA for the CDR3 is TGTGCCAGCACGGGGGAGAGTGCTGGCAATCAGCCCCAGCATTTT.

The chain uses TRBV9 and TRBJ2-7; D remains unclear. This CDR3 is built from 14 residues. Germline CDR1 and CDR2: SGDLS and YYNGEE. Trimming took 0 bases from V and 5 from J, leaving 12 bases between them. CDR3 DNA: TGTGCCAGCAGCGTAGGAAGCGTCTCTGACGAGCAGTACTTC. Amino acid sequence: CASSVGSVSDEQYF.

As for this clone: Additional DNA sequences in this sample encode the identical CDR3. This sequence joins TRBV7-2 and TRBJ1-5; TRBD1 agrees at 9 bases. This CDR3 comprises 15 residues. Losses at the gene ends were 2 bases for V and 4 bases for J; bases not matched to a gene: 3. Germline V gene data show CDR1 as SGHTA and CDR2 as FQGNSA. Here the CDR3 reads CASSLLGTGNQPQHF. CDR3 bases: TGTGCCAGCAGCTTACTCGGGACAGGGAATCAGCCCCAGCATTTT.

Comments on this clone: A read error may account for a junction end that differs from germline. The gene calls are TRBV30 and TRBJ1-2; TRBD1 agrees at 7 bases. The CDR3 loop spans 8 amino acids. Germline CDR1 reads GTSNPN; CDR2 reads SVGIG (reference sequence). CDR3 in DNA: TGTGCCGGGGGACAGACGGACTTC. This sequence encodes CAGGQTDF.

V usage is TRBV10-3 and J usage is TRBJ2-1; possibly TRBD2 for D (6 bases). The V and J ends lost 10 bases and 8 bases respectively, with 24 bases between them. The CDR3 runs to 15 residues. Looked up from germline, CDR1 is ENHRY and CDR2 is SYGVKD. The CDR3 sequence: CATQQPSEGRHEQFF. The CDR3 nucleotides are TGTGCCACCCAACAACCTTCGGAGGGCCGCCATGAGCAGTTCTTC.

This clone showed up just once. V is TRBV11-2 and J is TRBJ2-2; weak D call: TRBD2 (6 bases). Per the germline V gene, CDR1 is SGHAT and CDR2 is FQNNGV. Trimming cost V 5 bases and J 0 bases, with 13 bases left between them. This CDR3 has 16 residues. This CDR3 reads CASSQYGSSNTGELFF. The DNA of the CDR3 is TGTGCCAGCAGCCAATACGGGAGTTCGAACACCGGGGAGCTGTTTTTT. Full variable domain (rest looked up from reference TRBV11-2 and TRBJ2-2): EAGVAQSPRYKIIEKRQSVAFWCNPISGHATLYWYQQILGQGPKLLIQFQNNGVVDDSQLPKDRFSAERLKGVDSTLKIQPAKLEDSAVYLCASSQYGSSNTGELFFGEGSRLTVL.

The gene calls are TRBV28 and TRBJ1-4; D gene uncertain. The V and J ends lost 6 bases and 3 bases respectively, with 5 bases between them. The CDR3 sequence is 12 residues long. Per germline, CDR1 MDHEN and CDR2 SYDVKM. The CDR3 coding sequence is TGTGCCAGCAGCCTAGCTAATGAAAAACTGTTTTTT. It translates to CASSLANEKLFF.

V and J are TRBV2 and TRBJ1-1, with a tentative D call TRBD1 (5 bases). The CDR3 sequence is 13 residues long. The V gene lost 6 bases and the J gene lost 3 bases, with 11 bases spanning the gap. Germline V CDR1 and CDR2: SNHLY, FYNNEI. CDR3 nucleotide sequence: TGTGCCAGCAGGGGGGGGACCTACACTGAAGCTTTCTTT. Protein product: CASRGGTYTEAFF.

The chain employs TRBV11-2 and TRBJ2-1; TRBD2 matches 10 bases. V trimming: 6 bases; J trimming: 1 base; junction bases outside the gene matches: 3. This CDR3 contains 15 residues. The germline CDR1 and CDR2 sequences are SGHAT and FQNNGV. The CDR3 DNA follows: TGTGCCAGCAGACAGCGGGGGGGGTCCTACAATGAGCAGTTCTTC. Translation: CASRQRGGSYNEQFF. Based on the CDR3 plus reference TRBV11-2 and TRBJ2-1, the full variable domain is EAGVAQSPRYKIIEKRQSVAFWCNPISGHATLYWYQQILGQGPKLLIQFQNNGVVDDSQLPKDRFSAERLKGVDSTLKIQPAKLEDSAVYLCASRQRGGSYNEQFFGPGTRLTVL.